One sample yielded the 13 T cell receptor beta chains listed below, sequenced in a study of prognosis after radiotherapy for stage I lung cancer. TCR beta CDR3 was amplified from genomic DNA by two-round multiplex PCR. Every TRBV and TRBJ gene had its own specific primer in first-round PCR. TCRdb re-called the multiplex PCR reads through MiXCR, storing one row per CDR3 protein. The sample includes over 45,000 distinct CDR3 sequences, 26% seen only once; the top ten take about 7.5%. Source: PBMCs, taken before or after stereotactic body radiation therapy (not recorded which). The origin of the receptors is a donor at least 50 years old with non-small cell lung cancer.

A note on this clonotype: A much larger clone differs by one base, so this may be a read error. This sequence joins TRBV7-9 and TRBJ2-1, with a tentative D call TRBD1 (5 bases). The germline gives CDR1 SEHNR, CDR2 FQNEAQ (reference sequence). CDR3 length: 11 residues. CDR3 sequence reads: CAGSPQGEQFF. As DNA, the CDR3 is TGTGCCGGCAGCCCTCAGGGAGAGCAGTTCTTC.

This clonotype was detected ten times or more. V is TRBV30 and J is TRBJ2-5, with D tentatively TRBD1 or TRBD2 (6 bases each). Trimming pared 3 bases from V and 2 bases from J, leaving 22 bases between. Germline V gives CDR1 GTSNPN, CDR2 SVGIG (reference sequence). The CDR3 spans 17 residues. The CDR3 DNA reads TGTGCCTGGAGGGGACACGGGGGCGGAGGAGATCAAGAGACCCAGTACTTC. Translated, it gives CAWRGHGGGGDQETQYF.

This clonotype was observed many times. The rearrangement links TRBV20-1 to TRBJ1-2, with no clear D. Trimming stripped 0 bases from V and 1 base from J, with 12 bases between. CDR1 is DFQATT and CDR2 is SNEGSKA in the germline V gene (reference sequence). This CDR3 is built from 15 residues. The CDR3 DNA follows: TGCAGTGCTAGAGATCCGGTACACCTTAACTATGGCTACACCTTC. This codes for CSARDPVHLNYGYTF.

The chain carries TRBV7-8 and TRBJ2-6; D gene unclear. CDR1 and CDR2 from the germline V gene are SGHVS and FQNEAQ. V was cut by 3 bases and J by 0 bases, with 18 bases left in between. This CDR3 spans 19 amino acids. The chain's CDR3 is CASSLDRVGRISGANVLTF. The CDR3 bases are TGTGCCAGCAGCTTGGATAGAGTTGGTCGGATCTCTGGGGCCAACGTCCTGACTTTC.

As concerns this clonotype: Since a far larger clone is one base different, this is likely a read error. CDR3 coding DNA: TGTGCCAGTAGTATCCGTCGACATATGAGCTCCTACAATGAGCAGTACTTC. It yields the protein CASSIRRHMSSYNEQYF. The rearrangement joins TRBV19 to TRBJ2-7; D is unclear. This CDR3 has 17 residues. Trimming took 3 bases from V and 7 from J, leaving 25 bases between them. Germline V CDR1 and CDR2: LNHDA, SQIVND (reference sequence). Complete variable domain (other parts from reference TRBV19 and TRBJ2-7): DGGITQSPKYLFRKEGQNVTLSCEQNLNHDAMYWYRQDPGQGLRLIYYSQIVNDFQKGDIAEGYSVSREKKESFPLTVTSAQKNPTAFYLCASSIRRHMSSYNEQYFGPGTRLTVT.

This clonotype was counted only a few times. This clone may be a read error of a much larger clone one base away. The chain carries TRBV6-2 or TRBV6-3 and TRBJ1-1; the match to TRBD1 covers 7 bases. The CDR3 loop spans 16 amino acids. Germline CDR1 reads MNHEY; CDR2 reads SVGEGT. The CDR3: CASSYPQGHGNTGAFF. The CDR3 DNA reads TGTGCCAGCAGTTACCCACAGGGGCATGGGAACACTGGAGCTTTCTTT.

This clonotype was recorded at least ten times. The V call is TRBV28, the J call TRBJ2-7; 7 nucleotides agree with TRBD1. The CDR3 totals 13 residues. Trimming took 3 bases from V and 2 from J; bases not matched to a gene: 1. Germline CDR1 reads MDHEN; CDR2 reads SYDVKM. The CDR3 is CASSLGQPYEQYF. In nucleotides, the CDR3 is TGTGCCAGCAGTTTGGGACAGCCCTACGAGCAGTACTTC.

This clonotype was found many times. The CDR3 sequence is CASSPTLGSGGITDTQYF. The CDR3 DNA follows: TGTGCCAGCAGCCCCACTCTAGGAAGCGGGGGGATCACAGATACGCAGTATTTT. This rearrangement joins TRBV3-1 to TRBJ2-3; the match to TRBD2 covers 9 bases. Losses at the gene ends were 4 bases for V and 2 bases for J; bases not matched to a gene: 13. The germline V gene has CDR1 LGHDT and CDR2 YNNKEL (reference sequence). The CDR3 runs to 18 residues.

The chain has TRBV6-2 or TRBV6-3 and TRBJ2-4, with 9 bases identical to TRBD1. Germline V lookup: CDR1 MNHEY, CDR2 SVGEGT. Losses at the gene ends were 6 bases for V and 7 bases for J; bases not matched to a gene: 4. The CDR3 is 13 amino acids. CDR3 in amino acids: CASRRQGGNIQYF. The CDR3 nucleotides read TGTGCCAGCAGGAGACAGGGGGGTAACATTCAGTACTTC.

As concerns this clonotype: Since a much larger clone is just one base distant, this may be a read error. J is TRBJ2-3 and V is TRBV7-3; D not resolved. There are 13 residues in the CDR3. The germline CDR1 and CDR2 sequences are SGHTA and FQGTGA. V lost 3 bases to trimming and J lost 6 bases, with 10 bases between them. The CDR3 spells CASSFKCSDTQYF. The CDR3 region has the DNA TGTGCCAGCAGCTTTAAGTGTTCCGATACGCAGTATTTT.

Ten or more counts support this clonotype. The chain recombines TRBV4-2 with TRBJ2-7; the D is unclear. Germline V gene data show CDR1 as LGHNA and CDR2 as YNFKEQ. V shed 0 bases and J shed 1 base, with 7 bases lying between them. The CDR3 has 14 residues. CDR3 DNA: TGTGCCAGCAGCCAAGATTTCCAGTCCTACGAGCAGTACTTC. Translation: CASSQDFQSYEQYF.

This clonotype was counted many times. The rearrangement links TRBV30 to TRBJ1-3; D is uncertain. The V gene's germline CDR1 is GTSNPN and CDR2 SVGIG (reference sequence). The CDR3 runs to 14 residues. Trimming pared 2 bases from V and 4 bases from J, leaving 12 bases between. The CDR3, as DNA: TGTGCCTGGAGTCCAATCTCGGACGGAAACACCATATATTTT. Protein: CAWSPISDGNTIYF.

As to this clonotype: It may be a read error: a sequence one base away is much more abundant. The chain combines TRBV11-2 with TRBJ2-5; the D gene is possibly TRBD1 (6 bases). This CDR3 is built from 15 residues. CDR1 SGHAT and CDR2 FQNNGV come from the germline V gene. Trimming took 2 bases from V and 5 from J, leaving 15 bases between them. Written as DNA, the CDR3 is TGTGCCAGCAGCTTACCTAGAGGGGGTAGGGAGACCCAGTACTTC. Translating gives CASSLPRGGRETQYF.